This T cell receptor (beta chain) was sequenced for a study of T-cell reconstitution after alpha-beta-depleted transplantation in children (dated by TCRdb to 2016 to 2017). For context, the study as a whole: T-cell immune reconstitution after TCRalphabeta/CD19-depleted allogeneic hematopoietic cell transplantation in children was quantitatively tracked in the study by means of TCR repertoire profiling.

There are 13 amino acids in the CDR3, from cysteine to phenylalanine inclusive. Left in the record is the CDR3 DNA by itself, 39 bases read in frame from the first base. V is clipped by 1 base and J by 0 bases, and the sequence between their germline boundaries is 7 bases long. CDR1 and CDR2 were assigned from the germline V gene (reference sequence) as DFQATT and SNEGSKA. Library method: PCR. TCRdb names Illumina HiSeq 2500 as the instrument used. To normalize quantification of the TCRbeta repertoire, the TCR libraries were built with molecular barcoding that relied on unique molecular identifiers. TCRdb trimmed the raw reads at Q25, called clones with MiXCR and kept productive beta chains. Rows merge per CDR3 protein into single entries with the most common DNA and genes. Here the sample has some 450,000 distinct CDR3 sequences; about 45% occur a single time. The ten biggest clones cover 25% to 30% of the sample.

The treatment or condition label on this specimen signifies: allogeneic hematopoietic cell transplantation with graft depleted of TCRalphabeta T cells and CD19 B cells. TCRalphabeta/CD19-depleted allogeneic hematopoietic cell grafts were given to the transplant recipients, all of whom were children. This clonotype showed up just once. Its antigen is unknown. Base qualities are missing; no much larger clone stands one base away. One read offers little support. Findings and caveats that apply to the study as a whole: In some patients, the high TCRbeta diversity seen at day 60 was put down to recipient T cells and intrathymic progenitors that had survived conditioning. Over the following months the frequencies of hyperexpanded clones went down, and after one year T-cell counts and TCRbeta diversity were mostly credited to newly produced T cells. Apparently early alphabetaT-cell count recovery about two months after transplant reportedly relied on only several hundred rapidly expanded clones derived from non-depleted graft cells.

This specimen consisted of PBMCs, obtained before TCRalphabeta/CD19-depleted stem cell transplant. The receptor comes from a girl between 2 and 10 years old with aplastic anemia, due to receive a stem cell transplant. The rearrangement combines TRBV20-1 with TRBJ2-7; the D gene is unclear. The DNA sequence is as follows: TGCAGTGCTAGAGTTAGCACCTCCTACGAGCAGTACTTC. This translates into CSARVSTSYEQYF.